A selection of T cell receptor beta chains follows, all from one sample in a study of blood T cell repertoires in COVID-19. The table came from immunoSEQ multiplex PCR; TCRdb's copy has only in-frame clones and leaves some out. The table lists 200,000 to 300,000 clones, about 90% of them singletons. Sequencing input: peripheral blood. Source of these receptors: a man aged 18 to 30 with active or convalescent COVID-19. CDR3s include the opening cysteine and the closing phenylalanine or tryptophan. The D gene is left open where the match is weak.

length	V	D	J	CDR3
17	TRBV28	NA	TRBJ2-3	CASSLSTGVYSSGAQYF
14	TRBV29-1	TRBD1	TRBJ1-1	CSVGPTGGHTEAFF
16	TRBV15	TRBD1	TRBJ2-2	CATSRAPHRGTGELFF
12	TRBV7-9	NA	TRBJ1-2	CASSFPMGGYTF
14	TRBV5-1	TRBD1	TRBJ1-2	CASSPQGADYGYTF
15	TRBV3-1/TRBV3-2	TRBD2	TRBJ2-5	CASSLGTSGLGAQYF
15	TRBV4-3	NA	TRBJ2-3	CASSQVVASQHTQYF
18	TRBV3-1/TRBV3-2	NA	TRBJ2-5	CASSQDMGEKRNQETQYF
16	TRBV18	NA	TRBJ2-5	CASTPLGGGPQETQYF
14	TRBV18	NA	TRBJ1-3	CASSLARSGNTIYF
17	TRBV4-1	NA	TRBJ1-6	CASSHPDAAANNSPLHF
19	TRBV2	TRBD2	TRBJ2-3	CASTSLAGGQFASTDTQYF
14	TRBV2	NA	TRBJ2-7	CASRPTGYSYEQYF
14	TRBV28	NA	TRBJ1-1	CASSGRVENTEAFF
15	TRBV6-1	TRBD1	TRBJ2-3	CASSNTGGGSDTQYF
15	TRBV6-5	TRBD1	TRBJ2-1	CASRNDRASYNEQFF
14	TRBV5-6	TRBD1	TRBJ1-1	CASSLGTGGTEAFF
15	TRBV4-2	TRBD2	TRBJ2-7	CASSQVGTSSYEQYF
14	TRBV2	NA	TRBJ2-2	CASSHQTDTGELFF
14	TRBV5-4	TRBD2	TRBJ2-5	CASMASGLQETQYF
13	TRBV9	NA	TRBJ1-2	CASRPGGENGYTF
14	TRBV30	TRBD1	TRBJ1-1	CAWSAGGGGTEAFF
16	TRBV14	NA	TRBJ1-3	CASSQVIDFAANTIYF
15	TRBV5-1	TRBD1	TRBJ1-6	CASCSVAGGRAPLHF
15	TRBV5-1	NA	TRBJ2-4	CASSLGATPKNIQYF
17	TRBV18	NA	TRBJ1-3	CASSPLGDRWTGNTIYF
17	TRBV15	NA	TRBJ1-3	CATSRSRQLSSGNTIYF
15	TRBV11-3	TRBD2	TRBJ2-3	CASSFTSGSSDTQYF
15	TRBV5-6	NA	TRBJ1-2	CASSSFVTGNYGYTF
19	TRBV2	NA	TRBJ1-4	CASRLRLGPPGTTNEKLFF
12	TRBV6-2/TRBV6-3	NA	TRBJ2-1	CASSSSPNEQFF
11	TRBV29-1	NA	TRBJ1-1	CSENPGHDVFF
15	TRBV5-1	NA	TRBJ2-1	CASSLGSSEYNEQFF
17	TRBV18	TRBD1	TRBJ1-1	CASSPWGQGARNTEAFF
16	TRBV15	TRBD2	TRBJ2-1	CATSRVGTGGYNEQFF
14	TRBV4-1	TRBD2	TRBJ2-1	CASSQDRKAGGRLF
13	TRBV12-3/TRBV12-4	NA	TRBJ1-1	CASSRTAGTEAFF
14	TRBV7-2	TRBD1	TRBJ1-5	CASSLGAGGQPQHF
13	TRBV6-2/TRBV6-3	NA	TRBJ2-7	CASSYDSSYEQYF
13	TRBV18	TRBD1	TRBJ1-2	CASSPRTGYGYTF
16	TRBV5-4	NA	TRBJ1-6	CASSSTGSSYNSPLHF
14	TRBV19	NA	TRBJ1-2	CASMEGGLGYGYTF
14	TRBV5-6	TRBD2	TRBJ2-5	CASSLVASGSAQYF
14	TRBV5-1	TRBD2	TRBJ2-7	CASSVGTSGYEQYF
16	TRBV7-8	TRBD1	TRBJ1-1	CASSLARDRESTEAFF
14	TRBV19	NA	TRBJ1-1	CASSRGARNTEAFF
15	TRBV28	NA	TRBJ1-2	CASSTPRNRGYGYTF
14	TRBV7-8	TRBD2	TRBJ2-1	CASSLEERGDEQFF
14	TRBV7-2	TRBD1	TRBJ1-1	CASSRDREDTEAFF
17	TRBV2	NA	TRBJ2-7	CASSEFAAESTSYEQYF
16	TRBV28	TRBD1	TRBJ1-5	CASRLYRGWSNQPQHF
17	TRBV19	NA	TRBJ1-3	CASTHPGARTFGNTIYF
14	TRBV27	NA	TRBJ1-2	CASSLGRGTYGYTF